Given below is one T cell receptor beta chain in context. The antigen is not known. The data are from a study of blood T cells in healthy people across ages. Study outcomes and limitations: Relative to aged donors, long-lived donors carried more naive CD4+ cells and displayed higher diversity. TCR beta diversity per million T cells fell roughly linearly with age.

The germline gives CDR1 MGHDK, CDR2 SYGVNS. The CDR3 consists of 16 residues. Deletions cut 0 bases from V and 4 bases from J, with 12 bases between. A second roughly 7 to 11 cycle PCR used barcoded and J-beta primers. With 12 random nucleotides, a template-switch adaptor tagged each individual cDNA molecule. Researchers report that each sample yielded at least 2.5 million CDR3-containing paired-end reads. TCRdb redid the calling of the 5' RACE reads with MiXCR, one entry per CDR3 protein. Found here are approximately 820,000 distinct CDR3 sequences, 40% to 50% of them singletons; the top ten hold about 19%.

This TCR came from a man aged 55 to 70 in good health. Sequenced: blood. The rearrangement links TRBV25-1 to TRBJ2-2; D gene unclear. DNA of the CDR3: TGTGCCAGCAGTGAATATAAATCGGGTCGCACCGGGGAGCTGTTTTTT. Its translation: CASSEYKSGRTGELFF.